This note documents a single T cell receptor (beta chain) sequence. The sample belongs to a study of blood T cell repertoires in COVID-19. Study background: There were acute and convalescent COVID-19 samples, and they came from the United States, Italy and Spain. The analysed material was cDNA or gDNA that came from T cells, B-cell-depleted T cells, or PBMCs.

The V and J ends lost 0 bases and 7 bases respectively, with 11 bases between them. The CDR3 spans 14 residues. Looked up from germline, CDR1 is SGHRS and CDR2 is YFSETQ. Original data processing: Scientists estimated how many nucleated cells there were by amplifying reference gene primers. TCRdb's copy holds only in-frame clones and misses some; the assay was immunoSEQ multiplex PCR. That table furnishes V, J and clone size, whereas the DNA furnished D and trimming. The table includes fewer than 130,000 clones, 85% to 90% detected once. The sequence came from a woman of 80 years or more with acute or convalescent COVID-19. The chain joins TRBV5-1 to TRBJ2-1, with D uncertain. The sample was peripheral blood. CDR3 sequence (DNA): TGCGCCAGCAGCTTGGGGAGAACCACTAATGAGCAGTTCTTC. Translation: CASSLGRTTNEQFF.